The entry below gives a single T cell receptor (beta chain) sequence along with its context. The data were taken from a study of T cells in Graves' hyperthyroidism and ophthalmopathy. The authors obtained PBMCs from roughly 9.7 ml of fresh peripheral blood. Template material for amplifying TCR beta CDR3 regions consisted of RNA transcripts. Initially, a first-round RT-PCR of the TCR CDR3 employed the HTBI primer set. Each CDR3 protein gets one entry after TCRdb re-called the multiplex PCR reads with MiXCR. The table shows about 640,000 distinct CDR3 sequences, with about 20% occurring only once. CDR3 length equals 16 residues. The V gene end was trimmed by 2 bases and the J gene end by 5 bases; junction bases not matched to a gene: 13. Looked up from germline, CDR1 is DFQATT and CDR2 is SNEGSKA (reference sequence).

The sample consisted of blood. The clonotype originates from a young man with Graves' ophthalmopathy. This chain joins TRBV20-1 and TRBJ2-5, with 8 positions matching TRBD2. The CDR3 nucleotides read TGCAGTGCTAGATCTTCGCCGACTAGCGCCGTGGAGACCCAGTACTTC. Its translation is CSARSSPTSAVETQYF.